This T cell receptor beta chain came from a study of control samples from healthy donors and cancer patients. This CDR3 is built from 14 residues. Per the germline V gene, CDR1 is SGHNT and CDR2 is YYREEE (reference sequence). Trimming stripped 4 bases from V and 4 bases from J, with 11 bases between. Produced via immunoSEQ multiplex PCR; TCRdb's table is partial and in-frame only. The sample lists some 140,000 clones, approximately 94% seen once, with approximately 6% in the top ten. The chain employs TRBV5-4 and TRBJ1-4, with a weak D call TRBD1 (5 bases). Sequencing was carried out using blood. The clonotype was recovered from a man aged 40-49 years in good health. As DNA, the CDR3 is TGTGCCAGCAGCAACCGGGGCTATAATGAAAAACTGTTTTTT. It encodes CASSNRGYNEKLFF.